Listed below are T cell receptor beta chains from one sample, sequenced in a study of T cell changes during pregnancy in multiple sclerosis. Clones were sequenced by immunoSEQ multiplex PCR, and TCRdb holds only the in-frame ones, with some missing. Seen here are around 70,000 clones, 80% to 95% observed once, and the top ten hold 1.5% to 2%. The sample was peripheral blood, taken in the first trimester of pregnancy. These receptor sequences come from a female donor in good health, enrolled as a control in a pregnancy study. Both conserved end residues are part of each CDR3. The D gene is left open where the match is weak. Rows may omit the clone size; those that give it use once, few, many or a size class.

clone_size,j_call,d_call,v_call,cdr3_aa,cdr3_nt
-,TRBJ2-1,-,TRBV28,CASSSTSLGVLNEQFF,TGTGCCAGCAGTTCGACTAGTTTGGGAGTTTTAAATGAGCAGTTCTTC
once,TRBJ1-4,-,TRBV5-1,CASSLVAGTNEKLFF,TGCGCCAGCAGCTTGGTCGCAGGGACTAATGAAAAACTGTTTTTT
-,TRBJ2-2,TRBD1,TRBV28,CASSPGQTSGSIGELFF,TGTGCCAGCAGTCCGGGACAGACTTCGGGTTCTATCGGGGAGCTGTTTTTT
-,TRBJ2-1,TRBD2,TRBV13,CASSLVWTSGQKGYNEQFF,TGTGCCAGCAGCTTAGTTTGGACTAGCGGTCAAAAGGGTTACAATGAGCAGTTCTTC
-,TRBJ1-1,-,TRBV6-1,CASSGWGGWAAFF,TGTGCCAGCAGTGGCTGGGGGGGGTGGGCGGCTTTCTTT
-,TRBJ2-1,-,TRBV6-1,CASSDRLSSYNEQFF,TGTGCCAGCAGTGATCGGTTATCGTCCTACAATGAGCAGTTCTTC
-,TRBJ2-3,TRBD2,TRBV5-6,CASSFRREALSRTDTQYF,TGTGCCAGCAGCTTTCGGCGGGAGGCCCTATCTCGCACAGATACGCAGTATTTT
-,TRBJ2-1,TRBD1,TRBV5-5,CASSTAGTGGNEQFF,TGTGCCAGCAGTACCGCCGGGACAGGGGGCAATGAGCAGTTCTTC
-,TRBJ2-7,TRBD2,TRBV10-2,CASTGTSGRSSYEQYF,TGCGCCAGCACAGGGACTAGCGGGAGGAGCTCCTACGAGCAGTACTTC
-,TRBJ2-1,-,TRBV27,CASSLTGFRRGLNSYNEQFF,TGTGCCAGCAGTTTAACCGGCTTCAGGAGGGGGCTGAACTCCTACAATGAGCAGTTCTTC
-,TRBJ2-3,-,TRBV7-9,CASSLTREDTQYF,TGTGCCAGCAGCTTAACTCGGGAAGATACGCAGTATTTT
-,TRBJ2-7,TRBD1,TRBV27,CASSSRQGISYEQYF,TGTGCCAGCAGTTCAAGACAGGGAATATCCTACGAGCAGTACTTC
-,TRBJ2-1,TRBD2,TRBV6-4,CASSVLAGRGYEQFF,TGTGCCAGCAGTGTACTAGCGGGACGAGGGTATGAGCAGTTCTTC
-,TRBJ2-1,TRBD1,TRBV19,CASSIGDRGRNEQFF,TGTGCCAGTAGTATAGGGGACAGGGGGCGGAATGAGCAGTTCTTC